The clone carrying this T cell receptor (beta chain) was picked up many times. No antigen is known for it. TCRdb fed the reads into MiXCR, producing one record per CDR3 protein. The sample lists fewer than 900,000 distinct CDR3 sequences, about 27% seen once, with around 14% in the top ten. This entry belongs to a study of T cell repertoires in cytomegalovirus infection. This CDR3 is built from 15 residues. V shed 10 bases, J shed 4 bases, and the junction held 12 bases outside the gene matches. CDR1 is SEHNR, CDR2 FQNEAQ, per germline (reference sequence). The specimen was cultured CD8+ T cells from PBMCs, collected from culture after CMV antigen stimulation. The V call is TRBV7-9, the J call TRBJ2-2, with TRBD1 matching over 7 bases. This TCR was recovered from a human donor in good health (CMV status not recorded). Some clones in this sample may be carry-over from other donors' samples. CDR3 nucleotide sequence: TGTGCCACCGAGAGGGGGCAGTGGGGCACCGGGGAGCTGTTTTTT. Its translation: CATERGQWGTGELFF.